This is a list of T cell receptor beta chains from one sample in a study of blood T cell repertoires in COVID-19. Libraries were prepared by immunoSEQ multiplex PCR; TCRdb keeps only in-frame clonotypes and omits some of them. The sample contains hundreds of thousands of clones, around 88% of which appear only once. The material sequenced was PBMCs or T cells enriched from blood (not recorded which). The receptors were gathered from a woman aged 45-60 years who had recovered from COVID-19. Both conserved end residues are part of each CDR3. Fields, in order: D gene, clone size, V gene, J gene, CDR3 DNA, CDR3 protein. The D gene is left open where the match is weak. Some rows have no size entry. The others give once, few or many, or a class for an expanded clone.

D: TRBD2; size: NA; V: TRBV7-2; J: TRBJ2-1; DNA: TGTGCCAGCAGCTTAAACTCCCTAGCGGGGGGGCCCGGGTATGAGCAGTTCTTC; CDR3: CASSLNSLAGGPGYEQFF
D: NA; size: NA; V: TRBV28; J: TRBJ1-6; DNA: TGTGCCAGCAGGTTCCCCCCACCGGCAGGGTATAATTCACCCCTCCACTTT; CDR3: CASRFPPPAGYNSPLHF
D: NA; size: NA; V: TRBV12-5; J: TRBJ1-1; DNA: TGTGCTAGTGGTTTGGACAGGGTGACGTTGAACACTGAAGCTTTCTTT; CDR3: CASGLDRVTLNTEAFF
D: TRBD2; size: NA; V: TRBV7-2; J: TRBJ2-1; DNA: TGTGCCAGCAGACAGGGGCTAGCGGGAATAAATGAGCAGTTCTTC; CDR3: CASRQGLAGINEQFF
D: NA; size: NA; V: TRBV6-5; J: TRBJ1-2; DNA: TGTGCCAGCAGCCTAGGACAGCTCGCTGGCTACACCTTC; CDR3: CASSLGQLAGYTF
D: NA; size: once; V: TRBV18; J: TRBJ2-5; DNA: TGTGCCAGCTCACCGCAGGGCCTTGAGACCCAGTACTTC; CDR3: CASSPQGLETQYF
D: NA; size: NA; V: TRBV19; J: TRBJ1-5; DNA: TGTGCCACCCGTACCGAAGGGGAGGGCAATCAGCCCCAGCATTTT; CDR3: CATRTEGEGNQPQHF
D: NA; size: NA; V: TRBV5-5; J: TRBJ1-1; DNA: TGTGCCAGCAGCTTGGAGGGACTCTCGAACACTGAAGCTTTCTTT; CDR3: CASSLEGLSNTEAFF
D: TRBD1; size: NA; V: TRBV7-8; J: TRBJ1-1; DNA: TGTGCCAGCAGCCAACAGGGGCACACTGAAGCTTTCTTT; CDR3: CASSQQGHTEAFF
D: TRBD2; size: once; V: TRBV4-2; J: TRBJ2-2; DNA: TGTGCCAGCAGCCAGTCCGTAGCGGGGGTGAACACCGGGGAGCTGTTTTTT; CDR3: CASSQSVAGVNTGELFF
D: NA; size: NA; V: TRBV5-1; J: TRBJ1-5; DNA: TGCGCCAGCAGCTTCGAGGGTGGCAATCAGCCCCAGCATTTT; CDR3: CASSFEGGNQPQHF
D: NA; size: NA; V: TRBV24-1; J: TRBJ1-2; DNA: TGTGCCACCAGTGATGAGTTCTATGGCTACACCTTC; CDR3: CATSDEFYGYTF
D: TRBD1; size: NA; V: TRBV25-1; J: TRBJ1-6; DNA: TGTGCCAGCAGTAAATATACAGGGGTCGATTCACCCCTCCACTTT; CDR3: CASSKYTGVDSPLHF
D: NA; size: NA; V: TRBV7-2; J: TRBJ2-7; DNA: TGTGCCAGCAGCCCTACGGCCTACGAGCAGTACTTC; CDR3: CASSPTAYEQYF
D: NA; size: NA; V: TRBV7-3; J: TRBJ2-3; DNA: TGTGCCAGCAGCCCTCAGCCAGGGTTCACAGATACGCAGTATTTT; CDR3: CASSPQPGFTDTQYF
D: NA; size: NA; V: TRBV5-4; J: TRBJ1-5; DNA: TGTGCCAGCAGCTTGGGCGGGGTCGGACAGCCCCAGCATTTT; CDR3: CASSLGGVGQPQHF
D: TRBD1; size: NA; V: TRBV18; J: TRBJ2-7; DNA: TGTGCCAGCGCCGGGGACAGGGCCCACGAGCAGTACTTC; CDR3: CASAGDRAHEQYF
D: NA; size: NA; V: TRBV9; J: TRBJ1-2; DNA: TGTGCCAGCAGCGTAGGCCAGGGCTATGGCTACACCTTC; CDR3: CASSVGQGYGYTF
D: TRBD1; size: NA; V: TRBV10-3; J: TRBJ1-1; DNA: TGTGCCATCAGTCCCGGACAGGGGGCCTGGACTGAAGCTTTCTTT; CDR3: CAISPGQGAWTEAFF
D: TRBD2; size: NA; V: TRBV7-7; J: TRBJ2-1; DNA: TGTGCTAGCAGCTCGATAAGGGGGACTAGCGGGAGAGTATCTTACAATGAGCAGTTCTTC; CDR3: CASSSIRGTSGRVSYNEQFF
D: NA; size: once; V: TRBV6-5; J: TRBJ1-3; DNA: TGTGCCAGCAGTTACTCCAGGGTGGCTGGAAACACCATATATTTT; CDR3: CASSYSRVAGNTIYF